This T cell receptor beta chain emerged from a study of control samples from healthy donors and cancer patients. CDR3 length equals 13 residues. Germline CDR1 is LNHDA and CDR2 is SQIVND (reference sequence). The V and J ends lost 4 bases and 4 bases respectively, with 11 bases between them. The assay was immunoSEQ multiplex PCR, and TCRdb's table has in-frame clones only and misses some. Of about 150,000 clones in the sample, just under 95% were seen once. Specimen: PBMCs. The chain has TRBV19 and TRBJ2-7, with a weak D call TRBD1 (6 bases). This TCR derives from a man in his 60s with colorectal cancer. This CDR3 is CASSNRVAYEQYF. CDR3 sequence (DNA): TGTGCCAGTAGTAACAGGGTTGCGTACGAGCAGTACTTC.